The clone carrying this T cell receptor (beta chain) appeared many times. Its specificity is unknown. The sample comes from a study of CD8 T cells in ankylosing spondylitis. Findings of the study overall: Ankylosing spondylitis blood seemed to carry a telltale TCR beta motif made of under ten highly homologous variants.

The ends were cut back, 5 bases at V and 3 bases at J, with 14 bases in the middle. The germline CDR1 and CDR2 sequences are DFQATT and SNEGSKA (reference sequence). This CDR3 has 13 amino acids. Using quantitative 5'-RACE with molecular barcodes, the authors made TCR beta libraries. TCRdb reanalysed the 5' RACE reads using MiXCR and keeps one entry per CDR3 protein. The sample records about 36,000 distinct CDR3 sequences, about 5.5% being singletons. This sequence originates from a male donor with ankylosing spondylitis or in good health (not recorded which). This rearrangement joins TRBV20-1 to TRBJ2-7, with D perhaps TRBD1 (5 bases). Material: blood, either unsorted or a sorted T cell fraction (not recorded which). CDR3 amino acids: CSAPRAQNYEQYF. The CDR3 coding sequence is TGCAGTGCTCCCAGGGCACAGAACTACGAGCAGTACTTC.